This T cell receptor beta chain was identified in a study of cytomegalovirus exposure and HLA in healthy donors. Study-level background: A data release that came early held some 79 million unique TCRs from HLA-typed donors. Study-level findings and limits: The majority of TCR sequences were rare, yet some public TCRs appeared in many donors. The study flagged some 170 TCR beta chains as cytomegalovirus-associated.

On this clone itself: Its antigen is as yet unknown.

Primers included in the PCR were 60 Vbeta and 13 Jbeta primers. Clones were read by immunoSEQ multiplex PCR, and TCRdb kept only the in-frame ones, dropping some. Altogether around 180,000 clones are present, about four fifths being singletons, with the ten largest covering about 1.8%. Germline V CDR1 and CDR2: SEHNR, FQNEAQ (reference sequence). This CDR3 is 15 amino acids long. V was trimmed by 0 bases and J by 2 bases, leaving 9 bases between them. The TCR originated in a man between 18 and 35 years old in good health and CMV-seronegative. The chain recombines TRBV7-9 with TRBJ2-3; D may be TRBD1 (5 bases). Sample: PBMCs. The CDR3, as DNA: TGTGCCAGCAGCTTAGCGCAGGGATTCACAGATACGCAGTATTTT. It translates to CASSLAQGFTDTQYF.